This TCR beta chain comes out of a study of regulatory T cells in long-lasting Graves disease. The study's findings and limits: Favored gene segments in persistent disease were TRBV28, TRBJ1-2 and TRBJ2-5.

CDR3 length: 12 amino acids. V lost 6 bases and J lost 10; bases outside the gene matches: 6. Germline loops: CDR1 MNHEY, CDR2 SVGEGT. This clonotype was recorded at least ten times. Its antigen is not identified. Indicated time point: newly diagnosed GD, antithyroid drugs for less than 3 months. PBMCs were the source of the RNA used for TCR sequencing. iRepertoire HTBI primers and Arm-PCR of CDR3 regions built TCR beta libraries. Via MiXCR, TCRdb re-called the multiplex PCR reads, giving one row per CDR3 protein. The sample includes around 500,000 distinct CDR3 sequences, about 11% seen only once; the top ten take approximately 9%. The sample was also linked to a second study, of T cells in Graves' hyperthyroidism and ophthalmopathy. That source notes: RT-PCR in the first round (using the HTBI primer set) targeted the TCR CDR3.

This TCR came from a woman aged 25-40 years with Graves disease. The gene calls are TRBV6-2 or TRBV6-3 and TRBJ2-4; 7 bases map to TRBD2. Here the sequenced sample was peripheral blood mononuclear cells (PBMCs), taken at new diagnosis, from a patient treated with antithyroid drugs. CDR3: CASRLLGGIQYF. Written as DNA, the CDR3 is TGTGCCAGCAGACTGCTGGGGGGGATTCAGTACTTC.